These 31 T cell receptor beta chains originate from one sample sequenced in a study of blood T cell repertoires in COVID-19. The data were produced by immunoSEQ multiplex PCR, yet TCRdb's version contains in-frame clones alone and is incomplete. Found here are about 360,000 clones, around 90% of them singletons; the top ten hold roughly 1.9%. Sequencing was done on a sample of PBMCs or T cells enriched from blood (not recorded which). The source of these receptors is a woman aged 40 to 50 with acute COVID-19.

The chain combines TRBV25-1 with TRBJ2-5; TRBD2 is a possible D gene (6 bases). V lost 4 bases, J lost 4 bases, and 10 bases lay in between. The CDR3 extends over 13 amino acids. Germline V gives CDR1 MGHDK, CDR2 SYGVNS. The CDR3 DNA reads TGTGCCAGCAGTGGCTTGGGGGGAGAGACCCAGTACTTC. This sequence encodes CASSGLGGETQYF.

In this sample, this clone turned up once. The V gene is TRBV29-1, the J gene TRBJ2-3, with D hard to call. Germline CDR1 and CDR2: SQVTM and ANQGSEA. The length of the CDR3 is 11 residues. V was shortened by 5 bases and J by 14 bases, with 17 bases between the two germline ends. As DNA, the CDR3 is TGCAGCGTTTCGACCGTAGAACGAGGGTATTTT. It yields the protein CSVSTVERGYF.

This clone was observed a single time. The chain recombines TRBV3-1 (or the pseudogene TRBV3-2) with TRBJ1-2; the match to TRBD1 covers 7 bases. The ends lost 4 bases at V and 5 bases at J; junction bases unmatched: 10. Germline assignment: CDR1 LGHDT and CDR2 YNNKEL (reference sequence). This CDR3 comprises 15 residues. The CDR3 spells CASSREGALTYGYTF. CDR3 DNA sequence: TGTGCCAGCAGCCGAGAGGGGGCCTTAACTTATGGCTACACCTTC.

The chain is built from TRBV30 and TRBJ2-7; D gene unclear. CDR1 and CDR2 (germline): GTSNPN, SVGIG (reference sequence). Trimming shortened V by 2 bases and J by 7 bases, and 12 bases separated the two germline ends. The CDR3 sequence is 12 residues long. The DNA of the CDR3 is TGTGCCTGGAGTCTAGGTTTTCGGGAGCAGTACTTC. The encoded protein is CAWSLGFREQYF.

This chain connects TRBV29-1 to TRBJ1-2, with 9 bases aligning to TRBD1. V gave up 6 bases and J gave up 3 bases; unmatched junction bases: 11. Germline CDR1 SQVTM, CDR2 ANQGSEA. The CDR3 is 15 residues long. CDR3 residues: CSVEPNRGQDYGYTF. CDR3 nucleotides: TGCAGCGTAGAACCCAACAGGGGGCAAGACTATGGCTACACCTTC.

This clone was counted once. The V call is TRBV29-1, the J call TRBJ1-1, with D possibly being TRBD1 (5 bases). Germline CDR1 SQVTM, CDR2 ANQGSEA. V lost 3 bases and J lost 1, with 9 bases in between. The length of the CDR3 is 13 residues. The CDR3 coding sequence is TGCAGCGTTGAGGAGGGGAGGAACACTGAAGCTTTCTTT. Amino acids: CSVEEGRNTEAFF.

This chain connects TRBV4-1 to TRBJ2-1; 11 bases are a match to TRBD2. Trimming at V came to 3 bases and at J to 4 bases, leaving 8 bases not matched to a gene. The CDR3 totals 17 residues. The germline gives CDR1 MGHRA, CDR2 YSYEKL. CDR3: CASSQTFLAGGYNEQFF. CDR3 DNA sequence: TGCGCCAGCAGCCAGACCTTTCTAGCGGGGGGTTACAATGAGCAGTTCTTC.

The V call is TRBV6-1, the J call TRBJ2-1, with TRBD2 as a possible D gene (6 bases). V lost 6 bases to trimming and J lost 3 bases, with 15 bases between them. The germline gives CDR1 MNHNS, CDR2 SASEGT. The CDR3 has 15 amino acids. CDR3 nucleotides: TGTGCCAGCAGGGAATTCGCGGGGATCTACAATGAGCAGTTCTTC. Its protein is CASREFAGIYNEQFF.

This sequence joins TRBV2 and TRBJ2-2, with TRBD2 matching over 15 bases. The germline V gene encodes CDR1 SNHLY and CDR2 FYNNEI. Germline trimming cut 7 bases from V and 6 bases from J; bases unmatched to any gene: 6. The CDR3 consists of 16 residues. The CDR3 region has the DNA TGTGCCAGCACCAAAGGACTAGCGGGGGGGCCCGGGGAGCTGTTTTTT. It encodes CASTKGLAGGPGELFF. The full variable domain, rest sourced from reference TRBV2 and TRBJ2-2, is EPEVTQTPSHQVTQMGQEVILRCVPISNHLYFYWYRQILGQKVEFLVSFYNNEISEKSEIFDDQFSVERPDGSNFTLKIRSTKLEDSAMYFCASTKGLAGGPGELFFGEGSRLTVL.

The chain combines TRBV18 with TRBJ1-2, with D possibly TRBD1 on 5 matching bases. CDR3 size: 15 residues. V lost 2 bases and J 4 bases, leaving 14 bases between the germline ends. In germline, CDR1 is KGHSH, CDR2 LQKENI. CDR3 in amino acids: CASSPGGDGFYGYTF. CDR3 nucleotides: TGTGCCAGCTCACCAGGCGGGGACGGATTCTATGGCTACACCTTC.

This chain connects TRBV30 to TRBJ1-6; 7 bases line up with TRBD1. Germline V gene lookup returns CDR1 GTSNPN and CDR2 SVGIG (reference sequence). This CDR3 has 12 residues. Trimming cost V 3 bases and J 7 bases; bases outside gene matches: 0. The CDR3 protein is CAWRQGNSPLHF. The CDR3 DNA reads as TGTGCCTGGAGACAGGGGAATTCACCCCTCCACTTT.

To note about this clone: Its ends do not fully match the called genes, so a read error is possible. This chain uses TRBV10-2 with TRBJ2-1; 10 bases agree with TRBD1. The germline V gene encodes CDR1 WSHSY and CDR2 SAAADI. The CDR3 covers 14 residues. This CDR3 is CATRGQGSSNEQFF. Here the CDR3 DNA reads TGCGCCACCAGGGGACAGGGGTCCTCCAATGAGCAGTTCTTC.

This CDR3 is CASSERDGSFYGYTF. The CDR3 DNA sequence: TGTGCCAGCAGCGAACGGGACGGGAGTTTCTATGGCTACACCTTC. This chain joins TRBV5-8 and TRBJ1-2, with D possibly TRBD1 on 5 matching bases. The CDR3 contains 15 residues. The ends were cut back, 4 bases at V and 4 bases at J, with 17 bases in the middle. Germline CDR1 SGHTS, CDR2 YDEGEE.

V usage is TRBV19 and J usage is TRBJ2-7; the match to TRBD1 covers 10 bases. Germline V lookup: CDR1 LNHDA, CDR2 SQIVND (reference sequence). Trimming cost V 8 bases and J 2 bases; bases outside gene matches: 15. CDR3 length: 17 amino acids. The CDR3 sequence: CASARTGGSSGAYEQYF. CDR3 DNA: TGTGCCAGTGCCCGGACAGGGGGTTCAAGTGGCGCCTACGAGCAGTACTTC.

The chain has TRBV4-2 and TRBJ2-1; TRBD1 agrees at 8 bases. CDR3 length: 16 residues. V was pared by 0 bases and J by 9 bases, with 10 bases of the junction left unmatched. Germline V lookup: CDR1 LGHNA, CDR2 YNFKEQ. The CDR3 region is CASSQDRRQGAVEQFF. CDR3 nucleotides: TGTGCCAGCAGCCAAGATCGTCGGCAGGGGGCGGTTGAGCAGTTCTTC.

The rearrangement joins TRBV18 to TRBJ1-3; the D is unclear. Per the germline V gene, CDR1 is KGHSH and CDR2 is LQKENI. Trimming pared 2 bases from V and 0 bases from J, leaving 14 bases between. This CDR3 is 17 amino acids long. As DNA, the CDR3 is TGTGCCAGCTCACCAGCAGCACAGACGAACTCTGGAAACACCATATATTTT. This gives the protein CASSPAAQTNSGNTIYF.

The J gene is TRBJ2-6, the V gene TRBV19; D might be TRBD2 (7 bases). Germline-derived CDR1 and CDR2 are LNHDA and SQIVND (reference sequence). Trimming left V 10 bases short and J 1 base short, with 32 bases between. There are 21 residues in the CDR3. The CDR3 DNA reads TGTGCCAACCTATTTCCAGTCCCGGGGAGACGGGGGGCGTCTGGGGCCAACGTCCTGACTTTC. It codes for CANLFPVPGRRGASGANVLTF.

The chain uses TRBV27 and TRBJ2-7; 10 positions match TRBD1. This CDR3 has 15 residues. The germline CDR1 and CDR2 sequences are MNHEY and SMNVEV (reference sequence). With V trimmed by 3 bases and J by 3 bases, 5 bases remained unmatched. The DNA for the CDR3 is TGTGCCAGCAGTTTTTCCCGGGACAGGGGCTACGAGCAGTACTTC. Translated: CASSFSRDRGYEQYF.

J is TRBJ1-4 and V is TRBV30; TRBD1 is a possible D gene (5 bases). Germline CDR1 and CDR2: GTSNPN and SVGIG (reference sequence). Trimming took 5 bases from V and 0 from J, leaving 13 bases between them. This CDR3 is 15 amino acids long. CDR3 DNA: TGTGCCTGGGGCGCGGACACTGCAACTAATGAAAAACTGTTTTTT. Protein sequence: CAWGADTATNEKLFF.

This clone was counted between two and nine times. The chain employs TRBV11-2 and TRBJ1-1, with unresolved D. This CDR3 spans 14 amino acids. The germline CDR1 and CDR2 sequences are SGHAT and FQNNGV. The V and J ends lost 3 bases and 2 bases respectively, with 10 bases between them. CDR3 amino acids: CASSFIRSNTEAFF. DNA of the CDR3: TGTGCCAGCAGCTTCATTAGGAGCAACACTGAAGCTTTCTTT.

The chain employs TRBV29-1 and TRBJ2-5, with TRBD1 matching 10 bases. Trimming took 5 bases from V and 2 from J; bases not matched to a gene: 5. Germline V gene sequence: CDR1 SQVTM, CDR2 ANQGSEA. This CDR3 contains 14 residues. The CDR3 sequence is CSVTGTGAQETQYF. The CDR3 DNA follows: TGCAGCGTTACCGGGACAGGGGCACAAGAGACCCAGTACTTC.

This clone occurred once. The chain's CDR3 is CASSQRGPLEQYF. The CDR3 nucleotides read TGTGCCAGCAGCCAGCGGGGGCCGCTGGAGCAGTACTTC. This chain uses TRBV7-8 with TRBJ2-7; TRBD2 matches 8 bases. V lost 5 bases, J lost 7 bases, and 7 bases stayed unmatched. This CDR3 comprises 13 residues. Germline lookup yields CDR1 SGHVS and CDR2 FQNEAQ. The variable domain in full, with the rest retrieved from reference TRBV7-8 and TRBJ2-7, is GAGVSQSPRYKVAKRGQDVALRCDPISGHVSLFWYQQALGQGPEFLTYFQNEAQLDKSGLPSDRFFAERPEGSVSTLKIQRTQQEDSAVYLCASSQRGPLEQYFGPGTRLTVT.

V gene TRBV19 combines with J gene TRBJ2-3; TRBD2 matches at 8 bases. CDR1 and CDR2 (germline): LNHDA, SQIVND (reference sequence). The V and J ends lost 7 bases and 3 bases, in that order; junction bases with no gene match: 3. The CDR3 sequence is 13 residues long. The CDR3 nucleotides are TGTGCCAGTAACGGGGGGGTGACAGATACGCAGTATTTT. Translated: CASNGGVTDTQYF.

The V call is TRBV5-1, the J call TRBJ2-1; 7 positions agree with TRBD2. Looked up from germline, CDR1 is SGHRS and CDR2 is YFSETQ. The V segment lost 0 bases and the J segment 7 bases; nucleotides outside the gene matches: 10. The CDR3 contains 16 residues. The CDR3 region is CASSLAGPSGPNEQFF. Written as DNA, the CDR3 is TGCGCCAGCAGCTTGGCCGGCCCTAGCGGACCGAATGAGCAGTTCTTC.

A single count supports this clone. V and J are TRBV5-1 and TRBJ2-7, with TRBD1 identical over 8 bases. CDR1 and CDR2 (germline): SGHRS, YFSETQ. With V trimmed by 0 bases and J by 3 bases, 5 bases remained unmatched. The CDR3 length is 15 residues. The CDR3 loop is CASSLVPGGIYEQYF. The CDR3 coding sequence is TGCGCCAGCAGCTTGGTACCAGGGGGCATCTACGAGCAGTACTTC.

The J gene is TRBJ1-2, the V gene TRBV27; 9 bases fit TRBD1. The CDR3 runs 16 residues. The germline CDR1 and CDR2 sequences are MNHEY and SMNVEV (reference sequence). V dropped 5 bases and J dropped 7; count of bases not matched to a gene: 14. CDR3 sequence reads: CASSNPGTGNGGGYTF. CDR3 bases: TGTGCCAGCAGTAATCCCGGGACAGGGAATGGCGGTGGCTACACCTTC.

This chain's CDR3 is CASSLQGNWGYTF. Here the CDR3 DNA reads TGTGCCAGCAGCTTACAGGGCAATTGGGGCTACACCTTC. The chain employs TRBV5-4 and TRBJ1-2; tentatively, D is TRBD1 (6 bases). Germline V CDR1 and CDR2: SGHNT, YYREEE (reference sequence). The CDR3 has 13 residues. V lost 2 bases and J lost 8, with 13 bases in between.

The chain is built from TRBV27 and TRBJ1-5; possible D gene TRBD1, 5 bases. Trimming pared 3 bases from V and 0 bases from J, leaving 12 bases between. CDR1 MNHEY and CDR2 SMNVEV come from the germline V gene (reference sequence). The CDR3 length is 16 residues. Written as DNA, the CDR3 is TGTGCCAGCAGTTTGATGGGAGGGGCTAGCAATCAGCCCCAGCATTTT. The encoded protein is CASSLMGGASNQPQHF.

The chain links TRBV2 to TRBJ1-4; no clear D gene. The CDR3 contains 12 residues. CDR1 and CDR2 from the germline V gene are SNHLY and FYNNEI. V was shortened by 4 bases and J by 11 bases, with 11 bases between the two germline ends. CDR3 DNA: TGTGCCAGCAGTGTAATTCGGGAGAAACTGTTTTTT. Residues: CASSVIREKLFF. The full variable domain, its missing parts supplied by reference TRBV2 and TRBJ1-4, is EPEVTQTPSHQVTQMGQEVILRCVPISNHLYFYWYRQILGQKVEFLVSFYNNEISEKSEIFDDQFSVERPDGSNFTLKIRSTKLEDSAMYFCASSVIREKLFFGSGTQLSVL.

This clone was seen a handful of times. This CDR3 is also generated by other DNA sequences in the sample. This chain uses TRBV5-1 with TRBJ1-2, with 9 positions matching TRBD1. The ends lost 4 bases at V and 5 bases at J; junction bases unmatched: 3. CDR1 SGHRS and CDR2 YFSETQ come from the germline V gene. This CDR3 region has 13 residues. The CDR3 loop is CASSPGQGYGYTF. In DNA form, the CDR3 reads TGCGCCAGCAGCCCGGGACAGGGTTATGGCTACACCTTC.

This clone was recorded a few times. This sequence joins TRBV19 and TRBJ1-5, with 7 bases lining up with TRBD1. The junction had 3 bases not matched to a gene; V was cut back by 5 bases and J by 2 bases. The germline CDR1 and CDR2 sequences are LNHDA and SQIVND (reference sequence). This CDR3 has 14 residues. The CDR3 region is CASSAGTGNQPQHF. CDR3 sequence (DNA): TGTGCCAGTAGTGCTGGGACAGGCAATCAGCCCCAGCATTTT.